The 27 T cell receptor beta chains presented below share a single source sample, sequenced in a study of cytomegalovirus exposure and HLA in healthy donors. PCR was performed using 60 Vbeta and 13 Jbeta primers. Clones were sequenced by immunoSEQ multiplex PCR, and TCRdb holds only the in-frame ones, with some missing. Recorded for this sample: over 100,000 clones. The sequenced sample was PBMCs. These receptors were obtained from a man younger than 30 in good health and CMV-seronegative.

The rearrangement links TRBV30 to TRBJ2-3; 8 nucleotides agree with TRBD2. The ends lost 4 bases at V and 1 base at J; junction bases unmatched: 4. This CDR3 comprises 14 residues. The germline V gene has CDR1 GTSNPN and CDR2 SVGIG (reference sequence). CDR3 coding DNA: TGTGCCTGGAACGGGGGGGGACGCACAGATACGCAGTATTTT. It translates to CAWNGGGRTDTQYF.

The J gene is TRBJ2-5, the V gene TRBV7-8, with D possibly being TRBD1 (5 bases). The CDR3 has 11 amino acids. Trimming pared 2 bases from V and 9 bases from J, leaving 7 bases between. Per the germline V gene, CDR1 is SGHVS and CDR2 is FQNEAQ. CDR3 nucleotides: TGTGCCAGCAGCTTATGGGGCCCCCAGTACTTC. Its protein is CASSLWGPQYF.

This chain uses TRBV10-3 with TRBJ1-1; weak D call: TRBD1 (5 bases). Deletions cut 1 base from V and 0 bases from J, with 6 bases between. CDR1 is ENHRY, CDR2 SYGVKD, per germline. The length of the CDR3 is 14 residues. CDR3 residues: CAISEYRLNTEAFF. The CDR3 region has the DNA TGTGCCATCAGTGAGTACAGGCTGAACACTGAAGCTTTCTTT.

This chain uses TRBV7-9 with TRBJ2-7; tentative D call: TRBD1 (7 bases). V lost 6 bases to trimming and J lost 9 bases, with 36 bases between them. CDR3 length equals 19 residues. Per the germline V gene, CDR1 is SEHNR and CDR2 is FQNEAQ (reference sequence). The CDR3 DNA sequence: TGTGCCAGCAGACCGCGAAAAGGGTATTATGAGGGGAGGAGGGGGCGGCAGTACTTC. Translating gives CASRPRKGYYEGRRGRQYF. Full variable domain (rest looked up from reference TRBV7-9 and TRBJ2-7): DTGVSQNPRHKITKRGQNVTFRCDPISEHNRLYWYRQTLGQGPEFLTYFQNEAQLEKSRLLSDRFSAERPKGSFSTLEIQRTEQGDSAMYLCASRPRKGYYEGRRGRQYFGPGTRLTVT.

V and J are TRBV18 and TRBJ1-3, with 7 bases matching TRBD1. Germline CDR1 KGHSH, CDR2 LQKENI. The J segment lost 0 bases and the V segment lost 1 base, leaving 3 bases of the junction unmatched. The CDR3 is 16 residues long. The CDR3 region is CASSPQGQISGNTIYF. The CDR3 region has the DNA TGTGCCAGCTCACCACAGGGACAGATCTCTGGAAACACCATATATTTT.

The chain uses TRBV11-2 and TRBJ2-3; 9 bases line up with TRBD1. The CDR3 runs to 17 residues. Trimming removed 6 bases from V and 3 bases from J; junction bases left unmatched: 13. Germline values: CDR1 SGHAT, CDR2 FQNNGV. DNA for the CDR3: TGTGCCAGCAGATACAGACAGGGGGGGGGCGGGACAGATACGCAGTATTTT. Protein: CASRYRQGGGGTDTQYF.

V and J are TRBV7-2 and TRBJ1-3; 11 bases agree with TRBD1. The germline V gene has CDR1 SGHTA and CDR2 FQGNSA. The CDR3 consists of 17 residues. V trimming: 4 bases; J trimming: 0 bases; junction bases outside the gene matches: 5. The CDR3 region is CASSSRGTGGSGNTIYF. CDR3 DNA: TGTGCCAGCAGCTCTAGGGGGACAGGGGGCTCTGGAAACACCATATATTTT.

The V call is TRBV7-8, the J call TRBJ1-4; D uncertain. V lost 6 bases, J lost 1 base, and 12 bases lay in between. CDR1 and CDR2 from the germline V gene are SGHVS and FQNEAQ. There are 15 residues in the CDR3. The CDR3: CASRGLGRTNEKLFF. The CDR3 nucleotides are TGTGCCAGCAGGGGCCTGGGGAGAACTAATGAAAAACTGTTTTTT.

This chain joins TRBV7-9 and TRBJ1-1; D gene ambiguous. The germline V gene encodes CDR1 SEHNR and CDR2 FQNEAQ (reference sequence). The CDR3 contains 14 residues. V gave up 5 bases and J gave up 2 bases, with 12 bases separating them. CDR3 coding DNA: TGTGCCAGCAGCCAACAGAATTATAACACTGAAGCTTTCTTT. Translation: CASSQQNYNTEAFF.

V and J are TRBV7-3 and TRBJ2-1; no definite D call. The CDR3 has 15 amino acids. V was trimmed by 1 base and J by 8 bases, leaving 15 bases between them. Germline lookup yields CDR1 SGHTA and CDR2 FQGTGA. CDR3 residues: CASSLNTQIPDEQFF. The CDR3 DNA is TGTGCCAGCAGCTTAAACACGCAGATTCCAGATGAGCAGTTCTTC.

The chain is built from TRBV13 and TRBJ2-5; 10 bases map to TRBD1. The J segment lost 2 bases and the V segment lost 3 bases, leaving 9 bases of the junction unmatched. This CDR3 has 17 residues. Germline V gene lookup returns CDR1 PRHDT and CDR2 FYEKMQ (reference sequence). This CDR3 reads CASSFGDRGRGQETQYF. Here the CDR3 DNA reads TGTGCCAGCAGCTTCGGCGACAGGGGGCGCGGGCAAGAGACCCAGTACTTC. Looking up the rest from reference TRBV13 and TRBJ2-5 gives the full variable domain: AAGVIQSPRHLIKEKRETATLKCYPIPRHDTVYWYQQGPGQDPQFLISFYEKMQSDKGSIPDRFSAQQFSDYHSELNMSSLELGDSALYFCASSFGDRGRGQETQYFGPGTRLLVL.

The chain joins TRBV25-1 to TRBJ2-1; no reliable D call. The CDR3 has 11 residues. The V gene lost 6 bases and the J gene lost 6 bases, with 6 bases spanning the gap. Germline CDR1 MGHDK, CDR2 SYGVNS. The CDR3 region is CASSDFNEQFF. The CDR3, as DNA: TGTGCCAGCAGCGACTTCAATGAGCAGTTCTTC.

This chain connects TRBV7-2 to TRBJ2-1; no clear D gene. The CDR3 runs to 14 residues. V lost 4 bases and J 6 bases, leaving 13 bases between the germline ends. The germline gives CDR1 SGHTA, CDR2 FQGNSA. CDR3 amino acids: CASSYDNVPNEQFF. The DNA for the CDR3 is TGTGCCAGCAGCTATGACAACGTTCCCAATGAGCAGTTCTTC.

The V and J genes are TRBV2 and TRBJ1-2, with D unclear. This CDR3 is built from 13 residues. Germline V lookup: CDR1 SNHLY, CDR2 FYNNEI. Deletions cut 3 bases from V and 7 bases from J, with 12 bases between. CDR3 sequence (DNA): TGTGCCAGCAGTGAGAGGAGGGCAGGTGGCTACACCTTC. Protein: CASSERRAGGYTF.

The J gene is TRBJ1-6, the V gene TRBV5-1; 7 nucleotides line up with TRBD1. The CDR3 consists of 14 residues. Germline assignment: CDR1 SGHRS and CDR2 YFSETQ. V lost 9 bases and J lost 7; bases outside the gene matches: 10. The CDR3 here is CATRQGTTNSPLHF. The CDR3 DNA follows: TGCGCCACCAGACAGGGCACAACGAATTCACCCCTCCACTTT.

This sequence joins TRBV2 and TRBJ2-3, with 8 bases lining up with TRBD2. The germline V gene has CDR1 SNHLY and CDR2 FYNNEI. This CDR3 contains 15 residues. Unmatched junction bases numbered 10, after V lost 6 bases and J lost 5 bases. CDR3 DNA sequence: TGTGCCAGCAGGACAAGCGGGAGCCGGATAGATACGCAGTATTTT. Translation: CASRTSGSRIDTQYF.

CDR3 sequence (DNA): TGTGCCAGCAGTGCTCGACAGGGAGGATTCTCTGGGGCCAACGTCCTGACTTTC. Protein: CASSARQGGFSGANVLTF. This rearrangement joins TRBV6-1 to TRBJ2-6, with D possibly matching TRBD1 (7 bases). The CDR3 sequence is 18 residues long. The germline V gene encodes CDR1 MNHNS and CDR2 SASEGT. V was pared by 4 bases and J by 0 bases, with 16 bases between.

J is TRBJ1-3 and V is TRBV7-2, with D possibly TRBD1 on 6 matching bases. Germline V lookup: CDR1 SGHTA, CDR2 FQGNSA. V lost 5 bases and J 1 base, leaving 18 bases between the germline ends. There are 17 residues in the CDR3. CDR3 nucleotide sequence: TGTGCCAGCAGCGCGGTCAGGGGAATTTCGTCTGGAAACACCATATATTTT. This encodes CASSAVRGISSGNTIYF.

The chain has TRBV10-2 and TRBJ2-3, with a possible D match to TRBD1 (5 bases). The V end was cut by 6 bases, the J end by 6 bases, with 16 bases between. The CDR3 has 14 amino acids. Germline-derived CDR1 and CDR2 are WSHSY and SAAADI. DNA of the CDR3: TGCGCCAGCAGGATTAATAGGGGATGGGATACGCAGTATTTT. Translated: CASRINRGWDTQYF.

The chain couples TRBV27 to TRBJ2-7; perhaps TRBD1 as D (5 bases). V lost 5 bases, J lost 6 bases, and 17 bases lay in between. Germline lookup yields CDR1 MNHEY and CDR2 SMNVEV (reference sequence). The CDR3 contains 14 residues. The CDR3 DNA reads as TGTGCCAGCAGTACTCAGGGAAAAGGGTTCGAGCAGTACTTC. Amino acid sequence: CASSTQGKGFEQYF.

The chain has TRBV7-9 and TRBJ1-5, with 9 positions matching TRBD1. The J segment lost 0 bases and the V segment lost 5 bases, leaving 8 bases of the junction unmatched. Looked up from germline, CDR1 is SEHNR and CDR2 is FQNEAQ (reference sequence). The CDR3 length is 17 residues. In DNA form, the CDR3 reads TGTGCCAGCAGCCGCACAGGGGGCGAATATAGCAATCAGCCCCAGCATTTT. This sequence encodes CASSRTGGEYSNQPQHF.

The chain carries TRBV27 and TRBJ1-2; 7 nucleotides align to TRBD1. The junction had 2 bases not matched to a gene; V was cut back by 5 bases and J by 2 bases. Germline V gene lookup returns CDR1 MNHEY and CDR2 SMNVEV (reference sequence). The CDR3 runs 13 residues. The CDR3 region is CASSLQGNYGYTF. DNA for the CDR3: TGTGCCAGCAGTCTACAGGGGAACTATGGCTACACCTTC.

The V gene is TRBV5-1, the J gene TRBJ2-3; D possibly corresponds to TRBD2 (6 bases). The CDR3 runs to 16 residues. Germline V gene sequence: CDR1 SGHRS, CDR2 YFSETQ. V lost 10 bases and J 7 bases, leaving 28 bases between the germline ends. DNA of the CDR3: TGCGCCGGGCGGTTGCGGGGCCCTACCCACATATATACGCAGTATTTT. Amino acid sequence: CAGRLRGPTHIYTQYF.

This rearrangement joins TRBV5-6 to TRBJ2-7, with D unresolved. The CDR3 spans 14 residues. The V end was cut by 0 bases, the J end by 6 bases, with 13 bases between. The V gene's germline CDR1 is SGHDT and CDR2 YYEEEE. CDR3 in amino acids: CASSLALFLGEQYF. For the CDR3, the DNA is TGTGCCAGCAGCTTGGCCCTATTCCTAGGCGAGCAGTACTTC.

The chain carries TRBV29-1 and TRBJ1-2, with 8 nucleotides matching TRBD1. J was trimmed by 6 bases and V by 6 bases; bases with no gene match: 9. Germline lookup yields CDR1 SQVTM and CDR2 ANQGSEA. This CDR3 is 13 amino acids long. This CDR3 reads CSVPDRGSDGYTF. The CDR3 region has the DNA TGCAGCGTACCCGACAGGGGAAGCGATGGCTACACCTTC. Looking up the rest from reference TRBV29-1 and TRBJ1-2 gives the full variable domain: SAVISQKPSRDICQRGTSLTIQCQVDSQVTMMFWYRQQPGQSLTLIATANQGSEATYESGFVIDKFPISRPNLTFSTLTVSNMSPEDSSIYLCSVPDRGSDGYTFGSGTRLTVV.

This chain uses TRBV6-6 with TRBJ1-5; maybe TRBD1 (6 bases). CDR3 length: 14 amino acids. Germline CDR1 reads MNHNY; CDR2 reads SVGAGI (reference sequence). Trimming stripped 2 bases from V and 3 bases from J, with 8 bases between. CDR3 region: CASSYPGDNQPQHF. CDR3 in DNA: TGTGCCAGCAGTTACCCAGGGGACAATCAGCCCCAGCATTTT.

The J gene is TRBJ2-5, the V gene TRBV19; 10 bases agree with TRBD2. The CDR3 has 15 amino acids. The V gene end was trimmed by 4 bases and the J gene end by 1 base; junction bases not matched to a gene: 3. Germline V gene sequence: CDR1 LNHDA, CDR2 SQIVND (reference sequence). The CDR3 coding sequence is TGTGCCAGTAGTAAACTAGCGGGGCCCCAAGAGACCCAGTACTTC. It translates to CASSKLAGPQETQYF.